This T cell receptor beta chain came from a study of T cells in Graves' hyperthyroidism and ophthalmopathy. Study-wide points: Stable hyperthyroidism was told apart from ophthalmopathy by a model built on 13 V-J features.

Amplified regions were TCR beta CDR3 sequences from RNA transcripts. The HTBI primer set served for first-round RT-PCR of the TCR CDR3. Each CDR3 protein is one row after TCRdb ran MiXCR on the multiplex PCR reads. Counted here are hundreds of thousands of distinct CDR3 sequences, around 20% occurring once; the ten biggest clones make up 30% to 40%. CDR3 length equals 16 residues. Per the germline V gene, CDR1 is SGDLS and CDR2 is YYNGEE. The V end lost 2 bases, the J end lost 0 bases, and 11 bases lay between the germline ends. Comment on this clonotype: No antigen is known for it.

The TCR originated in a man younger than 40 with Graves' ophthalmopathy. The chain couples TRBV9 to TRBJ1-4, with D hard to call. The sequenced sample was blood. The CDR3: CASSVLPESTNEKLFF. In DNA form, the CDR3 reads TGTGCCAGCAGCGTCCTCCCGGAATCAACTAATGAAAAACTGTTTTTT.